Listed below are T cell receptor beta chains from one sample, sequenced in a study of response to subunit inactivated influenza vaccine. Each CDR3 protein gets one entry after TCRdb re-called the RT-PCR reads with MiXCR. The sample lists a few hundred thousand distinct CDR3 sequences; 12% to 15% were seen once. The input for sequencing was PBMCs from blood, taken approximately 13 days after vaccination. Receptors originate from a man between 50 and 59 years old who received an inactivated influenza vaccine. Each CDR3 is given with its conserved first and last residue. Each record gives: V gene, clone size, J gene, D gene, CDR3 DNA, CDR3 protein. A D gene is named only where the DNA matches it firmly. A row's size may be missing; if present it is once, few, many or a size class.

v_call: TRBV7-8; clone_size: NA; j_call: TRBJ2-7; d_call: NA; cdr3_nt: TGTGCCAGCAGCTTACGAAGGGTACCATACGAGCAGTACTTC; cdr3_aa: CASSLRRVPYEQYF
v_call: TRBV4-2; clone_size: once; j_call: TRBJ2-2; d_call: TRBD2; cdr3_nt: TGTGCCAGCAGCCAGCCGGGACTAGCGACCGGGGAGCTGTTTTTT; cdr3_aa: CASSQPGLATGELFF
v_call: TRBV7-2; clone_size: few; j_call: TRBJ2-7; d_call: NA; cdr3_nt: TGTGCCAGCAGCTTCAGAGGGTCACAGGACGAGCAGTACTTC; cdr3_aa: CASSFRGSQDEQYF
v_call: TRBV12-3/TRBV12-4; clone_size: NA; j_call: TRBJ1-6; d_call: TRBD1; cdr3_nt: TGTGCCAGCAGTTTAGGACAGGGGGCAGGTTCACCCCTCCACTTT; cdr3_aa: CASSLGQGAGSPLHF
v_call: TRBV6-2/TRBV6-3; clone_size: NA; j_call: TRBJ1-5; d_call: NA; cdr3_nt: TGTGCCAGCGGAAAGACAGGTTATAGCAATCAGCCCCAGCATTTT; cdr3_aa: CASGKTGYSNQPQHF
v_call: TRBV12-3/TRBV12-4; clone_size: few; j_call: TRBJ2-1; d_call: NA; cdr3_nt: TGTGCCAGCAGCTACAGGGCCCATGAGCAGTTCTTC; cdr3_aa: CASSYRAHEQFF
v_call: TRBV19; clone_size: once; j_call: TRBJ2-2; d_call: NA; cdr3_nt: TGTGCCAGTGTTGGGGGACAGGGTCGGTTCAGCGGGGGAATCGTCGGTCGTGGCACCGGGGAGCTGTTTTTT; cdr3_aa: CASVGGQGRFSGGIVGRGTGELFF
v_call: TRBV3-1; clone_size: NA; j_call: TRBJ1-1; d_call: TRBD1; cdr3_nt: TGTGCCAGCAGCCGGCAGGGGGCGTTCACTGAAGCTTTCTTT; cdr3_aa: CASSRQGAFTEAFF
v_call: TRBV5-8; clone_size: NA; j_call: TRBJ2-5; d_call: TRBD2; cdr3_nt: TGTGCCAGCACCTTCACTACTAGCGGGTATTACCAAGAGACCCAGTACTTC; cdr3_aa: CASTFTTSGYYQETQYF
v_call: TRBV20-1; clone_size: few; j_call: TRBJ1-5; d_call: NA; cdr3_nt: TGCAGTGCTAGAGATCCTCTATTCAATCAGCCCCAGCATTTT; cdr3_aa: CSARDPLFNQPQHF
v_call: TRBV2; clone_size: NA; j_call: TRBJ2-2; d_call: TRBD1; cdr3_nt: TGTGCCAGCAGTACGACAGGGGCCTGGGAGGAGCTGTTTTTT; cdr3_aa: CASSTTGAWEELFF
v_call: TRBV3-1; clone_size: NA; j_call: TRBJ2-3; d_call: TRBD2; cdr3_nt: TGTGCCAGCAGCCAAGATGGGACGGGAGGAACAGATACGCAGTATTTT; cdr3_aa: CASSQDGTGGTDTQYF
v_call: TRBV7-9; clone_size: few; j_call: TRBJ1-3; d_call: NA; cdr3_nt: TGTGCCAGCAGCTTATCGACCTCTGGAAACACCATATATTTT; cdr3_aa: CASSLSTSGNTIYF
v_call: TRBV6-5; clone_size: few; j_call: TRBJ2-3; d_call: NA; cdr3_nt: TGTGCCAGCAGTTATTCTATTGGGGATACGCAGTATTTT; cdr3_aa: CASSYSIGDTQYF
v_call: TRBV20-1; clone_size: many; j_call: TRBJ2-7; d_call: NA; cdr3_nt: TGCAGTGCTAGGGGAACGATAGGAGACTACGAGCAGTACTTC; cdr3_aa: CSARGTIGDYEQYF
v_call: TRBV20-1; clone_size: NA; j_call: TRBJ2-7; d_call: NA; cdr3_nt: TGCAGTGCTAGCGGCAGACTGACCTACGAGCAGTACTTC; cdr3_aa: CSASGRLTYEQYF
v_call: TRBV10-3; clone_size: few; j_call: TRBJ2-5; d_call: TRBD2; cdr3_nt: TGTGCCATCAGTGAGGCGGGACTAGCGGAAGAGACCCAGTACTTC; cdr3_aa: CAISEAGLAEETQYF
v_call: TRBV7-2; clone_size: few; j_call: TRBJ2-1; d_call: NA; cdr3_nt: TGTGCCAGCAGCTCAGAGAGCTCCTACAATGAGCAGTTCTTC; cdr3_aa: CASSSESSYNEQFF
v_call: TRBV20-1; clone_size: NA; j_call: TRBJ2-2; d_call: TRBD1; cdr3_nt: TGCAGTGCTAGAGATCCGGGACAGGGGGCGGCGAACACCGGGGAGCTGTTTTTT; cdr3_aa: CSARDPGQGAANTGELFF
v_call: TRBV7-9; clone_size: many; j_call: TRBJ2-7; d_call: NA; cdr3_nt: TGTGCCAGCAGTTTTATAGGACAGACCTCCTACGAGCAGTACTTC; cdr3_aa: CASSFIGQTSYEQYF
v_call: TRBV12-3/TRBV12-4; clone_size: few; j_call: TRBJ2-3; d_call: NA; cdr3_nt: TGTGCCACAGGGGGGGGGTCACATACGCAGTATTTT; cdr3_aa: CATGGGSHTQYF
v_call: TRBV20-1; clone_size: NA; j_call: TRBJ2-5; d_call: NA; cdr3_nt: TGCAGTGCTAGAGGGTCGGGCAGGACAGAGACCCAGTACTTC; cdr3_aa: CSARGSGRTETQYF
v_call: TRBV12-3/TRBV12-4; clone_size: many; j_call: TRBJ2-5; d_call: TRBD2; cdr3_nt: TGTGCCAGCAGGGACAGCGGGAGCCCGGGGGAGACCCAGTACTTC; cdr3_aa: CASRDSGSPGETQYF
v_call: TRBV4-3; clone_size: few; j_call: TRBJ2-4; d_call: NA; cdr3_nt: TGCGCCAGCAGCCAAGATCTTGGCACGGGTAGCCCTCCGTACTTC; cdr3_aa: CASSQDLGTGSPPYF
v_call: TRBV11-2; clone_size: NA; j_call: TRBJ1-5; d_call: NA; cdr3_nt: TGTGCCAGCAGCTTAGGACAGTCGATGGTCAATCAGCCCCAGCATTTT; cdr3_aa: CASSLGQSMVNQPQHF
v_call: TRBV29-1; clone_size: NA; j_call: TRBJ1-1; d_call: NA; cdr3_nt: TGCAGCGTTGGCCTACAGAAACTGAACACTGAAGCTTTCTTT; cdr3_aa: CSVGLQKLNTEAFF
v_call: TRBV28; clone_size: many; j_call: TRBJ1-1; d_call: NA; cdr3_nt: TGTGCCAGCAGTTTACCTGGACAGAACACTGAAGCTTTCTTT; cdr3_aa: CASSLPGQNTEAFF
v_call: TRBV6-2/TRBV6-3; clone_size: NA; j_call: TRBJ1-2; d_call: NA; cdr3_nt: TGTGCCAGCAGTCGCCGAACTTTGAGATTATTGGATGGCTACACCTTC; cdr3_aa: CASSRRTLRLLDGYTF
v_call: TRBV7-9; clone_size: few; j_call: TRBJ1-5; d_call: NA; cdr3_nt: TGTGCCAGCAGCTCCGATGGGCCCCAGCATTTT; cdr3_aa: CASSSDGPQHF
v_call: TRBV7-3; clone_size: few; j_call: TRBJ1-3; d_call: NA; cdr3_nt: TGTGCCAGCAGCGATCAGGAACTCTCTGGAAACACCATATATTTT; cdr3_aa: CASSDQELSGNTIYF
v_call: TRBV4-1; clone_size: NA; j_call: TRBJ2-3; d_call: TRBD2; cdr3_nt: TGCGCCAGCAGCCAGGGGGGGAGAGGAACAGATACGCAGTATTTT; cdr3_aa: CASSQGGRGTDTQYF
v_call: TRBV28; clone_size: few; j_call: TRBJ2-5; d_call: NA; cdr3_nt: TGTGCCAGCAGTTTGGTTCGCCGGACAGTTATGTACCAAGAGACCCAGTACTTC; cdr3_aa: CASSLVRRTVMYQETQYF
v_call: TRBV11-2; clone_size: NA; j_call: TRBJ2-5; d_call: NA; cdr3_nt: TGTGCCAGCAGCTTAGGGGCCCAACCCCAAGAGACCCAGTACTTC; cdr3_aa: CASSLGAQPQETQYF
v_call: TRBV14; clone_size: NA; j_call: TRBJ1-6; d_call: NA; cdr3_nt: TGTGCCAGCAGCCAAGCGGCAGGGGCTGCGTATAATTCACCCCTCCACTTT; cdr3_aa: CASSQAAGAAYNSPLHF
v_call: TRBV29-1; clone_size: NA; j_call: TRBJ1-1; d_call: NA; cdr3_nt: TGCAGCGTTGGGAGGTACACTGAAGCTTTCTTT; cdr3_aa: CSVGRYTEAFF
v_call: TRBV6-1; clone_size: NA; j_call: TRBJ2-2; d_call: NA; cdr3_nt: TGTGCCAGCAGGACCGGGACGGAGGGGACCGGGGAGCTGTTTTTT; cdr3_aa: CASRTGTEGTGELFF
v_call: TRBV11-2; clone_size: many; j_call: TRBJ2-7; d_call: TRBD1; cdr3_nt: TGTGCCTCTGGGAGAGGGGGCGAGTACGAGCAGTACTTC; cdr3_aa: CASGRGGEYEQYF
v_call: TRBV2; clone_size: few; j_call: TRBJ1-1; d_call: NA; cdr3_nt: TGTGCCAGCAGTGAATACGGTTACGGTACTGAAGCTTTCTTT; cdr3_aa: CASSEYGYGTEAFF
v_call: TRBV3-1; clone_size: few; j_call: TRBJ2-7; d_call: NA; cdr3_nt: TGTGCCAGCAGCCAAGTTTCGACTTACGAGCAGTACTTC; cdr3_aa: CASSQVSTYEQYF
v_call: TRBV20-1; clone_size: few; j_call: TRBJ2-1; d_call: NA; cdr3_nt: TGCAGTGCTAGAGACCCCGGGACGGGCTCCTACAATGAGCAGTTCTTC; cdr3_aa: CSARDPGTGSYNEQFF
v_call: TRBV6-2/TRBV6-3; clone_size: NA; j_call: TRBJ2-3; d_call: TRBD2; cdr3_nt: TGTGCCAGCAGTTGGGAGGGGAGCACAGATACGCAGTATTTT; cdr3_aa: CASSWEGSTDTQYF
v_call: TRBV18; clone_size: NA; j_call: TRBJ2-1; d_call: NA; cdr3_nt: TGTGCCAGCTCACCCCCCGACCCCAATGAGCAGTTCTTC; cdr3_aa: CASSPPDPNEQFF
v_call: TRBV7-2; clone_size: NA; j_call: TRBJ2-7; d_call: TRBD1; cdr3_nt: TGTGCCAGCAGCATGAGAAGGAAAGGGGGCTTAGACGAGCAGTACTTC; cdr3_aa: CASSMRRKGGLDEQYF
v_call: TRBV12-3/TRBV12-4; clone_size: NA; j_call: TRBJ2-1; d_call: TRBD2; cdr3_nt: TGTGCCAGCAGTCGCTATGGACCGGGACTAGCGGGAGGGCAAAGTGAGCAGTTCTTC; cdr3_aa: CASSRYGPGLAGGQSEQFF
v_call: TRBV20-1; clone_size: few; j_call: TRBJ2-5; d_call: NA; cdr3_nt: TGCAGTGCTGGCTCCGGGGGACGCGAGACCCAGTACTTC; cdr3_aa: CSAGSGGRETQYF
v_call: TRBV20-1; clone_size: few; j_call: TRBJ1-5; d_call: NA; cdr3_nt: TGCAGTGCTTCTTTAGGTGCCGGGGCGAGCAATCAGCCCCAGCATTTT; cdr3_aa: CSASLGAGASNQPQHF
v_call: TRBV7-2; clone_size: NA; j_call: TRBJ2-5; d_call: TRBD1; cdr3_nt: TGTGCCAGCAGCCAGAGACAGGGGCTGCGAGAGACCCAGTACTTC; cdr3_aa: CASSQRQGLRETQYF
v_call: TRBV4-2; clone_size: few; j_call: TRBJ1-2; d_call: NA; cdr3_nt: TGTGCCAGCAGCCAAGATCCCCGGGGCGAAGGCTACACCTTC; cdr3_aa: CASSQDPRGEGYTF
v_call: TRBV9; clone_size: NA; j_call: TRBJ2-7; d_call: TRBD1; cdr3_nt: TGTGCCAGCAGCAATTTGGACAGGGGGCGAGAAGAGCAGTACTTC; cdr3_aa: CASSNLDRGREEQYF
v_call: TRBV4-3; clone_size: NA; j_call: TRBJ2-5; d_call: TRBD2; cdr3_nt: TGCGCCAGCAGCCAAGTTAGTAGCGGGATCCTAGAGACCCAGTACTTC; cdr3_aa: CASSQVSSGILETQYF
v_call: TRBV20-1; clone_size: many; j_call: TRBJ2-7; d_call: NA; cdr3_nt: TGCAGTGCCTATAGCGGACTCTCCTACGAGCAGTACTTC; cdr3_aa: CSAYSGLSYEQYF
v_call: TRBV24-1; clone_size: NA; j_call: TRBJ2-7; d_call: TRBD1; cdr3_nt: TGTGCCACCAGTTGGGGACAGGGCGGAGTCTACGAGCAGTACTTC; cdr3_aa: CATSWGQGGVYEQYF
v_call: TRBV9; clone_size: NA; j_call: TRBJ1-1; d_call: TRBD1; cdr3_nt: TGTGCCAGCAGCGTAGACCCGCAGGGGGTGGAAACTGAAGCTTTCTTT; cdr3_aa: CASSVDPQGVETEAFF
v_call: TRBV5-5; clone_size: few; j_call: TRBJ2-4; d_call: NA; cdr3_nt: TGTGCCAGCAGCTTCGGAGGTTTGGGCAAAAACATTCAGTACTTC; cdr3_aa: CASSFGGLGKNIQYF